This TCR beta chain was profiled in a study of shared clonotypes between healthy human individuals. Negatively enriched CD4+ T cells were divided by CD45RA into naive and memory. Repertoires were generated with immunoSEQ multiplex PCR, while TCRdb's copy carries only in-frame clones and drops some. This table has some 650,000 clones, less than 98% appearing once. Material: naive CD4+ T cells sorted from blood. Subset described: CD45RA+ positively selected. The TCR comes from a woman in her twenties or thirties in good health.

CDR3 region: CASSTRYLPYEQYF. As DNA, the CDR3 is TGTGCCAGCAGTACACGATATTTACCCTACGAGCAGTACTTC. The gene calls are TRBV27 and TRBJ2-7; D remains unclear. The CDR3 contains 14 residues. In germline, CDR1 is MNHEY, CDR2 SMNVEV (reference sequence). V lost 5 bases and J lost 2, with 13 bases in between.